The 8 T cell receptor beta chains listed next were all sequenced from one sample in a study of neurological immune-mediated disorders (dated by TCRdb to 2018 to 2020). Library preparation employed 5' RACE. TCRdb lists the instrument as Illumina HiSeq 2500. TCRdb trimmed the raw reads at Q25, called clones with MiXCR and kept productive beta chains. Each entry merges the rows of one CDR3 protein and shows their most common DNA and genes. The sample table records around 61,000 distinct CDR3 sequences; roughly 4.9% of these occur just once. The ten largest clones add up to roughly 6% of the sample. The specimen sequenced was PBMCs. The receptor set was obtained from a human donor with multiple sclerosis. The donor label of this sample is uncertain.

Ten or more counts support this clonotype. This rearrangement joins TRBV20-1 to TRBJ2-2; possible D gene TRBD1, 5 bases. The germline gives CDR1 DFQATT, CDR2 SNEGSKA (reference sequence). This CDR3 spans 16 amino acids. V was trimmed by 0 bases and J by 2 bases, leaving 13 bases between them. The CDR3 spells CSARDPRQGNTGELFF. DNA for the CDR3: TGCAGTGCTAGAGATCCAAGGCAGGGAAACACCGGGGAGCTGTTTTTT.

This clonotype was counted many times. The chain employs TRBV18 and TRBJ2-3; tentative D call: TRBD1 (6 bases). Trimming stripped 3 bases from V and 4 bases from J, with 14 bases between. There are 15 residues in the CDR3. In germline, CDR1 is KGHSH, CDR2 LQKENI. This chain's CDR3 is CASSPVQGLADTQYF. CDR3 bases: TGTGCCAGCTCACCTGTCCAGGGGCTCGCAGATACGCAGTATTTT.

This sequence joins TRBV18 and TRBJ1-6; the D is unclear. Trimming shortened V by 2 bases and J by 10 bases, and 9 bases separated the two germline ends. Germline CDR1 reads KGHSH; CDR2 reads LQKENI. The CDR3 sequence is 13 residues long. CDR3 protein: CASSPGIDSPLHF. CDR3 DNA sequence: TGTGCCAGCTCACCAGGGATCGACTCACCCCTCCACTTT.

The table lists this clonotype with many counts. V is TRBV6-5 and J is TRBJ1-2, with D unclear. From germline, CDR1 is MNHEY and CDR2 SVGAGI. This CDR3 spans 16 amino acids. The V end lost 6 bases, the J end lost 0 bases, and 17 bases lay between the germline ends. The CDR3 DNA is TGTGCCAGCAGCCCCGGATCGAGTATAGCTAACTATGGCTACACCTTC. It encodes CASSPGSSIANYGYTF.

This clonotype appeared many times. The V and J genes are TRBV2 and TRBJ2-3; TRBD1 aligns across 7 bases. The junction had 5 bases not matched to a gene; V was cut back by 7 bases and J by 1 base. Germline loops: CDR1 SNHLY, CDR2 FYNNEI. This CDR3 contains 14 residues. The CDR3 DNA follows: TGTGCCAGCATTAGAGGACAGGGCACAGATACGCAGTATTTT. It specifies CASIRGQGTDTQYF.

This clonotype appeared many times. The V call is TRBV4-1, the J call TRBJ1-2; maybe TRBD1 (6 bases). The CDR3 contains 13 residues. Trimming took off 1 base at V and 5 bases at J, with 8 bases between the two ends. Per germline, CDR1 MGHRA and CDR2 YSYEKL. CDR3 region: CASSQAGEYGYTF. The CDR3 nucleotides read TGCGCCAGCAGCCAAGCAGGGGAATATGGCTACACCTTC.

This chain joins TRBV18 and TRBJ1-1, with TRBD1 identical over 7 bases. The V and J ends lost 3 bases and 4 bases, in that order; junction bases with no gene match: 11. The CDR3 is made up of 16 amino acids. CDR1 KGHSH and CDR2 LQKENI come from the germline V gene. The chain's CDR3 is CASSPWTGSTTTEAFF. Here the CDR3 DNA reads TGTGCCAGCTCACCGTGGACAGGTTCGACGACCACTGAAGCTTTCTTT.

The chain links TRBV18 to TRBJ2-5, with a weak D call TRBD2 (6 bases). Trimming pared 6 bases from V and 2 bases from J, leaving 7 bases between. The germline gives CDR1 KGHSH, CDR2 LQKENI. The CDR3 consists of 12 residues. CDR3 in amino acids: CASSGTQETQYF. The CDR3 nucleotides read TGTGCCAGCTCGGGGACTCAAGAGACCCAGTACTTC.